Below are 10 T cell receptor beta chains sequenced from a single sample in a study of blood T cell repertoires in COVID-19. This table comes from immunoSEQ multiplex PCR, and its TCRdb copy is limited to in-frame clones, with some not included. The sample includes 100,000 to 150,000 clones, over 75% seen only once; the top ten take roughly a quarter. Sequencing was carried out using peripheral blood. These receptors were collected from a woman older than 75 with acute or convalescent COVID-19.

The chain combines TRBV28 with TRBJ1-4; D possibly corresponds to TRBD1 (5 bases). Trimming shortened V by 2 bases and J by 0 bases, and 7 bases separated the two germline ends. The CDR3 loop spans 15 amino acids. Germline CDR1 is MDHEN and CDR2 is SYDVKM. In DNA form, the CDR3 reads TGTGCCAGCAGTTTACCGACAGCAACTAATGAAAAACTGTTTTTT. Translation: CASSLPTATNEKLFF.

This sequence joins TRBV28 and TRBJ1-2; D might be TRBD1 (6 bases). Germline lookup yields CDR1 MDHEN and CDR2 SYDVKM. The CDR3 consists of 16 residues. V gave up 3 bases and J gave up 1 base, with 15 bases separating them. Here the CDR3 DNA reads TGTGCCAGCAGTTTCGCAGGGGTGGTTAGTAACTATGGCTACACCTTC. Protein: CASSFAGVVSNYGYTF.

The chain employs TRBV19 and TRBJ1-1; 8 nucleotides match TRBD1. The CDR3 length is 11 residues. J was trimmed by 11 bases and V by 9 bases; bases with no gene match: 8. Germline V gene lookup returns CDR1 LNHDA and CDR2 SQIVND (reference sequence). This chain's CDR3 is CASNGQGMAFF. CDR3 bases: TGTGCCAGCAATGGACAGGGCATGGCTTTCTTT.

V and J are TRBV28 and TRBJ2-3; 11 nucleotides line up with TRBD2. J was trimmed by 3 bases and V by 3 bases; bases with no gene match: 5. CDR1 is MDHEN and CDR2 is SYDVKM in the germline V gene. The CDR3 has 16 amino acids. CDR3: CASSFGLAGVTDTQYF. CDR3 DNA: TGTGCCAGCAGTTTCGGACTAGCGGGCGTGACAGATACGCAGTATTTT.

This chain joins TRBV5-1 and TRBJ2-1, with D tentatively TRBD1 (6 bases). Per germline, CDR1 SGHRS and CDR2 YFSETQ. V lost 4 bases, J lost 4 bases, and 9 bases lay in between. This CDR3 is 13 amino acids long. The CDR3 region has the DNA TGCGCCAGCAGCCAGGGGTCATACAATGAGCAGTTCTTC. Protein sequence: CASSQGSYNEQFF.

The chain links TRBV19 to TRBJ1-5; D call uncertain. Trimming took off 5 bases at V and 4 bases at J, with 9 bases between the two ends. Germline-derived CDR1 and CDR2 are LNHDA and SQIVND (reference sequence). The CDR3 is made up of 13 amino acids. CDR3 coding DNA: TGTGCCAGTAGTTACGGAGTTAATCAGCCCCAGCATTTT. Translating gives CASSYGVNQPQHF.

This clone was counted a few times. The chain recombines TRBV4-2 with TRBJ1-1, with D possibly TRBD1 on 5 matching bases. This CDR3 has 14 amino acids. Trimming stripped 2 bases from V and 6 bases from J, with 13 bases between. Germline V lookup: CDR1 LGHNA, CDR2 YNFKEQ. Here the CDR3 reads CASSQSVAGAEAFF. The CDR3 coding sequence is TGTGCCAGCAGCCAATCGGTAGCGGGGGCTGAAGCTTTCTTT.

CDR3 amino acids: CAISESTLTDQPQHF. The CDR3, as DNA: TGTGCCATCAGTGAGTCGACTCTGACAGATCAGCCCCAGCATTTT. The rearrangement links TRBV10-3 to TRBJ1-5; tentatively, D is TRBD1 (5 bases). V shed 0 bases and J shed 5 bases, with 11 bases lying between them. In germline, CDR1 is ENHRY, CDR2 SYGVKD. This CDR3 has 15 residues.

The CDR3 protein is CASSSGERGGWDEQFF. The CDR3 DNA reads as TGTGCCAGCTCATCGGGCGAAAGGGGAGGATGGGATGAGCAGTTCTTC. This chain links TRBV18 with TRBJ2-1, with D possibly being TRBD2 (6 bases). Trimming removed 5 bases from V and 8 bases from J, with 22 bases in between. The length of the CDR3 is 16 residues. Germline V gives CDR1 KGHSH, CDR2 LQKENI.

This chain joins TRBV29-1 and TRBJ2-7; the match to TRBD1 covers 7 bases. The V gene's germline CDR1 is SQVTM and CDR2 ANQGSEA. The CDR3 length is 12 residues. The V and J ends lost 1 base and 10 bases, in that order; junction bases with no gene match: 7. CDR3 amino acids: CSVEGLDRRQYF. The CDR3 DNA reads TGCAGCGTTGAAGGTCTGGACAGGCGACAGTACTTC.